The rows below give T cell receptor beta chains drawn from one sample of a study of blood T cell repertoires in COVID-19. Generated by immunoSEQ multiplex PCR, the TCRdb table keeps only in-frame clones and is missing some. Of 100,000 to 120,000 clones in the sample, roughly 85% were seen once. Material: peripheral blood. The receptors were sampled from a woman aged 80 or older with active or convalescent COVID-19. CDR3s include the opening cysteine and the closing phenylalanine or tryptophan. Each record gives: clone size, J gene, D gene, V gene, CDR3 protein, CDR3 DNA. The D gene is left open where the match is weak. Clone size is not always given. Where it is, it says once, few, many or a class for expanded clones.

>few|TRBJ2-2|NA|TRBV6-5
CATPSPRGTGELFF
TGTGCCACCCCAAGCCCCCGGGGGACCGGGGAGCTGTTTTTT
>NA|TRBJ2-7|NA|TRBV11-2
CASSFQAGTSIYEQYF
TGTGCCAGCAGCTTCCAGGCTGGGACATCCATCTACGAGCAGTACTTC
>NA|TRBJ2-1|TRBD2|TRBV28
CASSFASGRGSYNEQFF
TGTGCCAGCAGTTTTGCCAGCGGGAGGGGGTCCTACAATGAGCAGTTCTTC
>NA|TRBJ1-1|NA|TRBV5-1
CASTQGQGGNTEAFF
TGCGCCAGCACCCAGGGGCAGGGTGGGAACACTGAAGCTTTCTTT
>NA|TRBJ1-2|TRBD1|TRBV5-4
CASSFRTGNVYGYTF
TGTGCCAGCAGCTTCCGGACAGGGAACGTCTATGGCTACACCTTC
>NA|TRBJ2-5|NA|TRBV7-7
CASSRGAQYQETQYF
TGTGCTAGCAGCCGCGGGGCCCAATACCAAGAGACCCAGTACTTC
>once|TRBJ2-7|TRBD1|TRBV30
CAWTPGQGLYEQYF
TGTGCCTGGACCCCGGGACAGGGGCTCTACGAGCAGTACTTC
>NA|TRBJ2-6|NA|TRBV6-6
CASSYPGGGANVLTF
TGTGCCAGCAGTTACCCGGGCGGGGGGGCCAACGTCCTGACTTTC
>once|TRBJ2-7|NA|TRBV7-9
CASNPTHSYEQYF
TGTGCCAGCAATCCTACCCACTCCTACGAGCAGTACTTC
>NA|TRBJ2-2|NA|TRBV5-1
CASSPGVLNTGELFF
TGCGCCAGCAGCCCGGGGGTCCTAAACACCGGGGAGCTGTTTTTT
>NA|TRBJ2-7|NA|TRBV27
CASSPWGLHEQYF
TGTGCCAGCAGTCCCTGGGGACTCCACGAGCAGTACTTC
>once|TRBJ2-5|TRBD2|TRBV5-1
CASSLTVGGSPEETQYF
TGCGCCAGCAGCTTGACTGTCGGCGGGAGCCCCGAGGAGACCCAGTACTTC
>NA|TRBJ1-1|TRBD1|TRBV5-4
CASSLAQFGTGTAEAFF
TGTGCCAGCAGCTTGGCTCAGTTTGGGACAGGGACGGCTGAAGCTTTCTTT
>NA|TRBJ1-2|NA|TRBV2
CASSEAPVLGYTF
TGTGCCAGCAGTGAAGCGCCGGTCCTCGGCTACACCTTC
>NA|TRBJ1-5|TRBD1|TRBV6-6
CASSRQGNNQPQHF
TGTGCCAGCAGCCGACAGGGGAACAATCAGCCCCAGCATTTT
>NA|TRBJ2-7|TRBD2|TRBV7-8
CASSPSLAGHYEQYF
TGTGCCAGCAGCCCCTCCCTAGCGGGCCACTACGAGCAGTACTTC
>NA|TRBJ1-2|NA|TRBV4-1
CASSQIRGGPSGYTF
TGCGCCAGCAGCCAAATCCGGGGAGGACCGTCTGGCTACACCTTC
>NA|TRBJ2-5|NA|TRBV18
CASSPRGGGGRQETQYF
TGTGCCAGCTCACCACGAGGAGGGGGAGGGCGGCAAGAGACCCAGTACTTC
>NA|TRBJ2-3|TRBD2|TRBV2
CASSEAGRELDTQYF
TGTGCCAGCAGTGAAGCTGGGCGGGAGTTAGATACGCAGTATTTT
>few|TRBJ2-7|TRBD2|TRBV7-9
CASSLRGGGTYEQYF
TGTGCCAGCAGCTTGAGGGGCGGGGGAACCTACGAGCAGTACTTC
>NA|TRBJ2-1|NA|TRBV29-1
CSIIIPYNEQFF
TGCAGTATAATTATCCCCTACAATGAGCAGTTCTTC
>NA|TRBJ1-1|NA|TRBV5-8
CASSLTVNTEAFF
TGTGCCAGCAGCCTAACAGTGAACACTGAAGCTTTCTTT
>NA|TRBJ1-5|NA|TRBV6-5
CASSLRSGNQPQHF
TGTGCCAGCAGCCTGAGGTCCGGGAATCAGCCCCAGCATTTT
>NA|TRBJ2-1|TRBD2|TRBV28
CASSGLAGDNEQFF
TGTGCCAGCTCCGGACTAGCGGGCGACAATGAGCAGTTCTTC
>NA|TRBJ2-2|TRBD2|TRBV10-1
CASSDIGKWGGANTGELFF
TGCGCCAGCAGTGATATCGGGAAATGGGGGGGAGCGAACACCGGGGAGCTGTTTTTT
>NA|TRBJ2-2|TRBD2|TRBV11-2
CASSLLAGGYTGELFF
TGTGCCAGCAGCCTCCTAGCGGGAGGGTACACCGGGGAGCTGTTTTTT
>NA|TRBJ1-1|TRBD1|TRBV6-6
CASRDRDELGEAFF
TGTGCCAGCCGGGACAGGGATGAATTGGGTGAAGCTTTCTTT
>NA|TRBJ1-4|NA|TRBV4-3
CASSQDRWQGETTNEKLFF
TGCGCCAGCAGCCAAGATCGGTGGCAGGGCGAAACAACTAATGAAAAACTGTTTTTT
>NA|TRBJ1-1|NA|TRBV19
CASSIAGATEAFF
TGTGCCAGTAGTATAGCAGGGGCCACTGAAGCTTTCTTT
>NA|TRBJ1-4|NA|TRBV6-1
CASSASPGTPREKLFF
TGTGCCAGCAGTGCATCCCCCGGGACACCTAGGGAAAAACTGTTTTTT
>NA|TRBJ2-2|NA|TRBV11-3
CASSPGSGGVNTGELFF
TGTGCCAGCAGCCCCGGGAGCGGAGGGGTTAACACCGGGGAGCTGTTTTTT
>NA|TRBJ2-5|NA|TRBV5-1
CASSLVAGFIETQYF
TGCGCCAGCAGCTTGGTGGCAGGGTTCATCGAGACCCAGTACTTC
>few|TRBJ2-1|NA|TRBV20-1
CSAADYNEQFF
TGCAGTGCTGCAGATTACAATGAGCAGTTCTTC
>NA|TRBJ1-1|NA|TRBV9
CASSVQGAEAFF
TGTGCCAGCAGCGTACAGGGCGCTGAAGCTTTCTTT
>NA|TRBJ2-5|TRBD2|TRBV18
CASSPVTSGQETQYF
TGTGCCAGCTCACCGGTGACTAGCGGCCAAGAGACCCAGTACTTC
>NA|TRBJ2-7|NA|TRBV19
CASSNQGATAYEQYF
TGTGCCAGTAGCAACCAAGGGGCGACGGCCTACGAGCAGTACTTC
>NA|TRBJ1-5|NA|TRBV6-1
CASSERQVYQPQHF
TGTGCCAGCAGTGAACGACAGGTCTATCAGCCCCAGCATTTT
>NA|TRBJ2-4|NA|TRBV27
CASSLSPLTRDIQYF
TGTGCCAGCAGTTTATCCCCCCTCACACGGGACATTCAGTACTTC
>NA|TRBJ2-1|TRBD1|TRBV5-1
CASSLERYRGRNEQFF
TGCGCCAGCAGCTTGGAACGATACAGGGGTCGTAATGAGCAGTTCTTC
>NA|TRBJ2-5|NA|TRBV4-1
CASSPGGSGQETQYF
TGCGCCAGCAGCCCTGGGGGGAGCGGGCAAGAGACCCAGTACTTC
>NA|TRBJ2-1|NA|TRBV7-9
CASSWGLVVNEQFF
TGTGCCAGCAGCTGGGGACTGGTTGTCAATGAGCAGTTCTTC
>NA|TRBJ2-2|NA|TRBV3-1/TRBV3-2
CASSLGAGELFF
TGTGCCAGCTCCCTAGGTGCCGGGGAGCTGTTTTTT
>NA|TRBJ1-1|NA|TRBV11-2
CASSKGRNTEAFF
TGTGCCAGCAGCAAGGGGCGGAACACTGAAGCTTTCTTT
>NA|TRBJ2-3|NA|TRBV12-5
CASGLGASPASTDTQYF
TGTGCTAGTGGTTTGGGAGCTAGTCCTGCAAGCACAGATACGCAGTATTTT
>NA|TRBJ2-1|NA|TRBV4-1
CASSQDWDTDNEQFF
TGCGCCAGCAGCCAAGATTGGGACACTGACAATGAGCAGTTCTTC
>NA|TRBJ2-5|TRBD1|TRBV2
CATEDRGETQYF
TGTGCCACCGAGGACAGGGGAGAGACCCAGTACTTC
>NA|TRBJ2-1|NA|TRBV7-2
CASSLVRHDNEQFF
TGTGCCAGCAGCTTAGTGAGACACGACAATGAGCAGTTCTTC
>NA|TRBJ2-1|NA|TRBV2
CASSEVGGEQFF
TGTGCCAGCAGTGAAGTGGGGGGTGAGCAGTTCTTC
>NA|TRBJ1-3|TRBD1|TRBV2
CASSLTGGGGNTIYF
TGTGCCAGCAGTCTGACAGGGGGAGGAGGAAACACCATATATTTT
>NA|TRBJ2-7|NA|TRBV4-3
CASSQDGGLEQYF
TGCGCCAGCAGCCAAGATGGAGGCCTCGAGCAGTACTTC
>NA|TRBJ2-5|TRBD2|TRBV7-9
CASSLGGGSSLETQYF
TGTGCCAGCAGCCTTGGGGGAGGGAGTTCTTTGGAGACCCAGTACTTC
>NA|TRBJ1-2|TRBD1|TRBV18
CASSERQGNYGYTF
TGTGCCAGCTCCGAGAGACAGGGGAACTATGGCTACACCTTC